The following is a TCR beta chain sequence with its context. This sample was taken from a study of blood T cell repertoires in COVID-19. The CDR3 has 13 residues. Per germline, CDR1 MNHEY and CDR2 SMNVEV (reference sequence). Trimming took off 2 bases at V and 4 bases at J, with 8 bases between the two ends. The method was immunoSEQ multiplex PCR; TCRdb's version includes in-frame clones alone and lacks a portion of them. The table has approximately 100,000 clones, less than 90% seen once. The gene calls are TRBV27 and TRBJ1-2, with D maybe TRBD1 (5 bases). The receptor was derived from a human donor in a cohort sampled during active COVID-19. Input material: peripheral blood. The CDR3 is CASSLGGTYGYTF. CDR3 in DNA: TGTGCCAGCAGTTTAGGAGGGACCTATGGCTACACCTTC.